The 20 T cell receptor beta chains below were found in one sample sequenced in a study of blood T cell repertoires in COVID-19. TCRdb's copy holds only in-frame clones and misses some; the assay was immunoSEQ multiplex PCR. The table includes about 170,000 clones, 88% detected once. The sample consisted of peripheral blood. All receptors come from a man in his fifties or sixties with acute or convalescent COVID-19.

The chain couples TRBV19 to TRBJ2-1; 8 bases line up with TRBD1. Looked up from germline, CDR1 is LNHDA and CDR2 is SQIVND (reference sequence). CDR3 size: 15 residues. V was pared by 3 bases and J by 2 bases, with 3 bases of the junction left unmatched. The CDR3 sequence is CASSMTGETYNEQFF. For the CDR3, the DNA is TGTGCCAGTAGTATGACAGGGGAGACCTACAATGAGCAGTTCTTC.

J is TRBJ2-3 and V is TRBV19; 8 nucleotides align to TRBD1. Germline CDR1 reads LNHDA; CDR2 reads SQIVND (reference sequence). The J segment lost 3 bases and the V segment lost 1 base, leaving 3 bases of the junction unmatched. CDR3 length equals 15 residues. CDR3 protein: CASSIGTGWTDTQYF. The CDR3 DNA is TGTGCCAGTAGTATAGGGACAGGGTGGACAGATACGCAGTATTTT.

This chain links TRBV6-5 with TRBJ1-1; D gene unclear. This CDR3 comprises 14 residues. Between the trimmed V and J ends, which lost 10 bases and 1 base, there was a span of 16 bases. Germline V gene lookup returns CDR1 MNHEY and CDR2 SVGAGI. CDR3 DNA: TGTGCCACCCTCGGGAGCATGCCGAACACTGAAGCTTTCTTT. Protein: CATLGSMPNTEAFF.

The chain combines TRBV6-5 with TRBJ1-5; unclear D gene. CDR3 length equals 15 residues. Germline CDR1 is MNHEY and CDR2 is SVGAGI. The V gene lost 6 bases and the J gene lost 2 bases, with 14 bases spanning the gap. The DNA for the CDR3 is TGTGCCAGCAGCCCCATTTCCAATGGCAATCAGCCCCAGCATTTT. Translating it yields CASSPISNGNQPQHF.

The gene calls are TRBV7-8 and TRBJ1-1; TRBD1 matches at 9 bases. CDR3 length: 14 residues. Looked up from germline, CDR1 is SGHVS and CDR2 is FQNEAQ. The J segment lost 5 bases and the V segment lost 5 bases, leaving 6 bases of the junction unmatched. The CDR3 loop is CASSLQGAGTEAFF. DNA for the CDR3: TGTGCCAGCAGCCTACAGGGGGCTGGTACTGAAGCTTTCTTT. The full variable domain, with the rest looked up from reference TRBV7-8 and TRBJ1-1, is GAGVSQSPRYKVAKRGQDVALRCDPISGHVSLFWYQQALGQGPEFLTYFQNEAQLDKSGLPSDRFFAERPEGSVSTLKIQRTQQEDSAVYLCASSLQGAGTEAFFGQGTRLTVV.

This rearrangement joins TRBV2 to TRBJ1-3, with D perhaps matching TRBD1 (5 bases). This CDR3 has 15 amino acids. Germline V gene sequence: CDR1 SNHLY, CDR2 FYNNEI. V lost 8 bases and J lost 0, with 14 bases in between. The CDR3 nucleotides are TGTGCCAGCTGCAGGGAAATCCTCTCTGGAAACACCATATATTTT. Translating gives CASCREILSGNTIYF.

The rearrangement links TRBV30 to TRBJ2-3, with 7 bases fitting TRBD2. Germline assignment: CDR1 GTSNPN and CDR2 SVGIG (reference sequence). V gave up 0 bases and J gave up 4 bases; unmatched junction bases: 4. The CDR3 is made up of 14 amino acids. The CDR3, as DNA: TGTGCCTGGAGTGTACTAAGCGGGGCAGATACGCAGTATTTT. Encoded protein: CAWSVLSGADTQYF.

This chain connects TRBV7-8 to TRBJ2-5, with D possibly matching TRBD2 (7 bases). This CDR3 spans 13 amino acids. V was trimmed by 3 bases and J by 5 bases, leaving 10 bases between them. Germline-derived CDR1 and CDR2 are SGHVS and FQNEAQ. CDR3 region: CASSFGGRETQYF. For the CDR3, the DNA is TGTGCCAGCAGCTTCGGGGGGCGGGAGACCCAGTACTTC.

The CDR3 sequence is CASSVLGGDPRTEAFF. For the CDR3, the DNA is TGTGCCAGTAGTGTCCTCGGGGGGGATCCGAGAACTGAAGCTTTCTTT. V gene TRBV19 combines with J gene TRBJ1-1, with D tentatively TRBD1 (5 bases). The CDR3 has 16 residues. V was shortened by 5 bases and J by 5 bases, with 21 bases between the two germline ends. CDR1 LNHDA and CDR2 SQIVND come from the germline V gene (reference sequence). Based on the CDR3 plus reference TRBV19 and TRBJ1-1, the full variable domain is DGGITQSPKYLFRKEGQNVTLSCEQNLNHDAMYWYRQDPGQGLRLIYYSQIVNDFQKGDIAEGYSVSREKKESFPLTVTSAQKNPTAFYLCASSVLGGDPRTEAFFGQGTRLTVV.

This clone occurred once. The chain couples TRBV7-2 to TRBJ2-3; 8 nucleotides agree with TRBD2. V lost 0 bases and J lost 4; bases outside the gene matches: 6. CDR1 is SGHTA, CDR2 FQGNSA, per germline. The CDR3 has 16 residues. The CDR3 DNA sequence: TGTGCCAGCAGCTTAGCATCGCCGGGAGGGTCAGATACGCAGTATTTT. Protein: CASSLASPGGSDTQYF.

V gene TRBV12-3 or TRBV12-4 combines with J gene TRBJ1-2, with TRBD1 matching 9 bases. Trimming took 3 bases from V and 7 from J; bases not matched to a gene: 3. CDR3 length: 13 amino acids. The DNA for the CDR3 is TGTGCCAGCAGTTTGGGACAGGGCCGTGGCTACACCTTC. Its protein is CASSLGQGRGYTF.

The rearrangement joins TRBV5-4 to TRBJ1-1; maybe TRBD1 (6 bases). Looked up from germline, CDR1 is SGHNT and CDR2 is YYREEE (reference sequence). There are 13 residues in the CDR3. The V end lost 4 bases, the J end lost 10 bases, and 17 bases lay between the germline ends. The CDR3 region is CASSALQGMRAFF. The CDR3 region has the DNA TGTGCCAGCAGCGCATTACAGGGTATGCGAGCTTTCTTT.

The gene calls are TRBV27 and TRBJ1-4, with 7 bases that match TRBD1. The V and J ends lost 2 bases and 4 bases, in that order; junction bases with no gene match: 4. Per the germline V gene, CDR1 is MNHEY and CDR2 is SMNVEV (reference sequence). The CDR3 runs 15 residues. The CDR3 region has the DNA TGTGCCAGCAGTTTAAAGGGGGCCGGTAATGAAAAACTGTTTTTT. Encoded protein: CASSLKGAGNEKLFF. Full variable domain (outside the CDR3, taken from reference TRBV27 and TRBJ1-4): EAQVTQNPRYLITVTGKKLTVTCSQNMNHEYMSWYRQDPGLGLRQIYYSMNVEVTDKGDVPEGYKVSRKEKRNFPLILESPSPNQTSLYFCASSLKGAGNEKLFFGSGTQLSVL.

The V gene is TRBV11-1, the J gene TRBJ2-2; 13 bases are a match to TRBD2. V trimming: 3 bases; J trimming: 3 bases; junction bases outside the gene matches: 1. The CDR3 has 16 residues. The germline V gene encodes CDR1 SGHAT and CDR2 FQDESV (reference sequence). CDR3 sequence reads: CASSLGLAGYTGELFF. The DNA of the CDR3 is TGTGCCAGCAGCTTGGGACTAGCGGGGTACACCGGGGAGCTGTTTTTT.

The gene calls are TRBV19 and TRBJ2-7; 7 nucleotides align to TRBD1. With 4 bases clipped from V and 2 bases from J, the junction kept 11 bases outside the gene matches. Germline CDR1 is LNHDA and CDR2 is SQIVND (reference sequence). The CDR3 runs to 16 residues. CDR3 nucleotides: TGTGCCAGTAGTAGGACACAGGGGAAACTCCCCTACGAGCAGTACTTC. Translating gives CASSRTQGKLPYEQYF.

V and J are TRBV7-9 and TRBJ1-2, with D possibly being TRBD1 (6 bases). CDR3 length: 14 residues. Germline values: CDR1 SEHNR, CDR2 FQNEAQ (reference sequence). Trimming removed 4 bases at V and 7 bases at J, with 16 bases between. For the CDR3, the DNA is TGTGCCAGCAGCTCGGAGACAGGTCTGGCTGGCTACACCTTC. It yields the protein CASSSETGLAGYTF.

The V gene is TRBV12-3 or TRBV12-4, the J gene TRBJ1-2, with 7 positions matching TRBD1. V lost 2 bases, J lost 7 bases, and 4 bases stayed unmatched. The CDR3 covers 13 residues. DNA of the CDR3: TGTGCCAGCAGTTTACCGGCAGGGGGTGGCTACACCTTC. It encodes CASSLPAGGGYTF.

The chain couples TRBV10-2 to TRBJ2-7; no firm D call. In germline, CDR1 is WSHSY, CDR2 SAAADI. Trimming left V 3 bases short and J 0 bases short, with 6 bases between. The CDR3 runs to 13 residues. The CDR3 DNA reads TGCGCCAGCAGTGAATCGGGCTCCTACGAGCAGTACTTC. It specifies CASSESGSYEQYF.

This CDR3 is CASSPNTGGYEQYV. In DNA form, the CDR3 reads TGTGCCAGCAGTCCCAACACAGGGGGCTACGAGCAGTACGTC. This chain links TRBV27 with TRBJ2-7, with 8 positions matching TRBD1. J lost 3 bases, V lost 5 bases, and 6 bases had no gene match. CDR3 length: 14 residues. Germline assignment: CDR1 MNHEY and CDR2 SMNVEV (reference sequence).

The V call is TRBV6-5, the J call TRBJ2-7; D is undetermined. CDR1 is MNHEY and CDR2 is SVGAGI in the germline V gene. This CDR3 has 15 residues. V dropped 0 bases and J dropped 2 bases, with 11 bases sitting between them. CDR3 protein: CASSYSYSSPYEQYF. CDR3 DNA: TGTGCCAGCAGTTACTCCTACAGCTCGCCCTACGAGCAGTACTTC.